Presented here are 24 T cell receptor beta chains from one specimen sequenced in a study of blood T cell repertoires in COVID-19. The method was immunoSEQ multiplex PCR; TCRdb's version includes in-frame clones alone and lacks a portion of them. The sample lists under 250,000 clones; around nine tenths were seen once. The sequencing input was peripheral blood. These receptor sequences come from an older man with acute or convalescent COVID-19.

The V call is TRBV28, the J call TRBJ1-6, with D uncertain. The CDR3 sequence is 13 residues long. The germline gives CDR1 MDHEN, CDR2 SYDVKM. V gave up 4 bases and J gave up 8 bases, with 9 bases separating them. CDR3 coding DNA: TGTGCCAGCAGTTCCGGGAATGATTCACCCCTCCACTTT. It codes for CASSSGNDSPLHF.

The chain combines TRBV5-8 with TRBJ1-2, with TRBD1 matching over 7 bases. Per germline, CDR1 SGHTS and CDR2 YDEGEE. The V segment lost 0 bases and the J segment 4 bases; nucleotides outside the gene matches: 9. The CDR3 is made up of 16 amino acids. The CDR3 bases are TGTGCCAGCAGCTTGGGGACAGGCAGTCTTAGCTATGGCTACACCTTC. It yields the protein CASSLGTGSLSYGYTF.

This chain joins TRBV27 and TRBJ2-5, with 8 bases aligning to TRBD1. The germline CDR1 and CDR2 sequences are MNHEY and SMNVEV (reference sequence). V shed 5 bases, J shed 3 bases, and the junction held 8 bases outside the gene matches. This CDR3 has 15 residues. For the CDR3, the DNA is TGTGCCAGCAGTGACCTGGACAGGGTAAAAGAGACCCAGTACTTC. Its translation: CASSDLDRVKETQYF.

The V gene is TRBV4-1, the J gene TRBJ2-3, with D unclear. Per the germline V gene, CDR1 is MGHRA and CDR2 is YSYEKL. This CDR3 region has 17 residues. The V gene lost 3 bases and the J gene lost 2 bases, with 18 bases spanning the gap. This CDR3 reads CASSQRGGAGNTDTQYF. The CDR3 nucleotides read TGCGCCAGCAGCCAGCGAGGCGGCGCTGGAAACACAGATACGCAGTATTTT.

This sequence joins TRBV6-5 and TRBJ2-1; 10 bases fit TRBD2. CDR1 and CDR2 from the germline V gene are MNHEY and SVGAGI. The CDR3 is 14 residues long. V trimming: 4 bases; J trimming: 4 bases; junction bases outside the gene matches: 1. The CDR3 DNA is TGTGCCAGCAGTTTTAGCGGGAGGTACAATGAGCAGTTCTTC. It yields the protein CASSFSGRYNEQFF.

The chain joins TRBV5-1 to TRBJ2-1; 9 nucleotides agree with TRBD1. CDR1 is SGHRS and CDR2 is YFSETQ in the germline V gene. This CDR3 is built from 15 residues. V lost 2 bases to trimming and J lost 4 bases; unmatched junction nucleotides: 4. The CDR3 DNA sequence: TGCGCCAGCAGCTTTGATGGGACAGGGTACAATGAGCAGTTCTTC. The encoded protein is CASSFDGTGYNEQFF.

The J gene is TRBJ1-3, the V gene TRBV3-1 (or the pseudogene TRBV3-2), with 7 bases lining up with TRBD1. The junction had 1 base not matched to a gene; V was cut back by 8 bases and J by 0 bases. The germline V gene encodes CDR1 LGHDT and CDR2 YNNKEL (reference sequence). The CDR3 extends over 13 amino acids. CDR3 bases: TGTGCCAGCGGGACAGCCTCTGGAAACACCATATATTTT. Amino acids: CASGTASGNTIYF.

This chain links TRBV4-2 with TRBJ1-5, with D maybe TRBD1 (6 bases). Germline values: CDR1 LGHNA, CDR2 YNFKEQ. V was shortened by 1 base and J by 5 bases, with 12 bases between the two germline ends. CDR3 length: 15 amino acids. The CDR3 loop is CASSQVGQGYQPQHF. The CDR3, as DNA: TGTGCCAGCAGCCAAGTAGGGCAGGGGTATCAGCCCCAGCATTTT.

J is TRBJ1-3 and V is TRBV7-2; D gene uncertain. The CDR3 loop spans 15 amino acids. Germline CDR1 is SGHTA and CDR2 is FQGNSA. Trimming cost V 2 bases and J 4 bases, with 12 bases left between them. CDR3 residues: CASSLHGPSGNTIYF. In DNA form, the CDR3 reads TGTGCCAGCAGCTTACATGGGCCCTCCGGAAACACCATATATTTT.

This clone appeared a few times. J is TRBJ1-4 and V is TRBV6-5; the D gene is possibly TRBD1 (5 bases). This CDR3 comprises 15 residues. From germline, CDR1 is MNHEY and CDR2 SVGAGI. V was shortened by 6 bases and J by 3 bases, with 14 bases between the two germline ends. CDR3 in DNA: TGTGCCAGCAGGGTGAGCGGGGGATCTAATGAAAAACTGTTTTTT. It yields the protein CASRVSGGSNEKLFF.

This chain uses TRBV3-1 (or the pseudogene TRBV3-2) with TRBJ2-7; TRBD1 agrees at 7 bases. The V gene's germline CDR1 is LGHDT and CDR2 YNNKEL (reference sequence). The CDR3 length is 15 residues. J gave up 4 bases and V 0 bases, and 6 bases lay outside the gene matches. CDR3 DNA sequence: TGTGCCAGCAGCCAAGATTTGGGACAGAATTACGAGCAGTACTTC. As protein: CASSQDLGQNYEQYF.

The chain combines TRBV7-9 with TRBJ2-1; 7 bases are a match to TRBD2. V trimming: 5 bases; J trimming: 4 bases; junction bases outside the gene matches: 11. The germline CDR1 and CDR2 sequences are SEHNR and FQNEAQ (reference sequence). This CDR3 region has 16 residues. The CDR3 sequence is CASSHINQRGYNEQFF. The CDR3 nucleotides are TGTGCCAGCAGCCACATTAACCAGCGGGGTTACAATGAGCAGTTCTTC. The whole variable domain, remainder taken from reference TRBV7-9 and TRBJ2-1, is DTGVSQNPRHKITKRGQNVTFRCDPISEHNRLYWYRQTLGQGPEFLTYFQNEAQLEKSRLLSDRFSAERPKGSFSTLEIQRTEQGDSAMYLCASSHINQRGYNEQFFGPGTRLTVL.

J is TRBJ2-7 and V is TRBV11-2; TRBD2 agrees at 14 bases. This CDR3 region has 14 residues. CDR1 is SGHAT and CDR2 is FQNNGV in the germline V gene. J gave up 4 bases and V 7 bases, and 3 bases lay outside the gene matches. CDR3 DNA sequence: TGTGCCAGCACGGGGACTAGCGGGAGATACGAGCAGTACTTC. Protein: CASTGTSGRYEQYF.

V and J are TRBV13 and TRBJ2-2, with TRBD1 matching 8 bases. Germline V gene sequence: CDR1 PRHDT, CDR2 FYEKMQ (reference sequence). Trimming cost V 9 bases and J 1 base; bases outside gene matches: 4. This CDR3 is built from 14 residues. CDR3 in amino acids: CASTDRGNTGELFF. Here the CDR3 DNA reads TGTGCCAGTACTGACAGGGGGAACACCGGGGAGCTGTTTTTT. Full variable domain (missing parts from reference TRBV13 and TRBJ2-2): AAGVIQSPRHLIKEKRETATLKCYPIPRHDTVYWYQQGPGQDPQFLISFYEKMQSDKGSIPDRFSAQQFSDYHSELNMSSLELGDSALYFCASTDRGNTGELFFGEGSRLTVL.

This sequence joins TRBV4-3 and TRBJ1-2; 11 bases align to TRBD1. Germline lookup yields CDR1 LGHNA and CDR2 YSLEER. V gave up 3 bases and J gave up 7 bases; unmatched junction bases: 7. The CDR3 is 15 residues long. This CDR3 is CASSQEDRGRLGYTF. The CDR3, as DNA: TGCGCCAGCAGCCAGGAGGACAGGGGGCGCCTTGGCTACACCTTC.

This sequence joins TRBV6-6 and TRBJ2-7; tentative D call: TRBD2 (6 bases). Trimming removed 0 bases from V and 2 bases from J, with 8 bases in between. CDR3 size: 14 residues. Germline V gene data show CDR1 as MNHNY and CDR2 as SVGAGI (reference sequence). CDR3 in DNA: TGTGCCAGCAGTTACTCGGGGGGTACCTACGAGCAGTACTTC. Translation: CASSYSGGTYEQYF.

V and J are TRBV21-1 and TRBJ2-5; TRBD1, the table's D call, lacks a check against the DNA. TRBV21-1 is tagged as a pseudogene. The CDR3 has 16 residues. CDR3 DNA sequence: TGTGCCAGCAGCACCCGGGACAGGCGGCCCCAGTGGACCCAGTACTTC. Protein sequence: CASSTRDRRPQWTQYF.

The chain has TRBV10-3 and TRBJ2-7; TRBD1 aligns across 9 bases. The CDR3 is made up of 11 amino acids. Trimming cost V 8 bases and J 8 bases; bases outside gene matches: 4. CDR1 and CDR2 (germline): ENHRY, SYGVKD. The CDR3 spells CAIWGQGQQYF. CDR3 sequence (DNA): TGTGCCATCTGGGGACAGGGACAGCAGTACTTC.

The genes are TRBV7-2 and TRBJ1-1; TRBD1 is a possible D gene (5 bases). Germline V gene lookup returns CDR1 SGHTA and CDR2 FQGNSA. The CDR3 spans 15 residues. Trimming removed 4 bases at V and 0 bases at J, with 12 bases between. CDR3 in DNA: TGTGCCAGCAGCTACGGGGGTAGGCTGAACACTGAAGCTTTCTTT. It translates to CASSYGGRLNTEAFF.

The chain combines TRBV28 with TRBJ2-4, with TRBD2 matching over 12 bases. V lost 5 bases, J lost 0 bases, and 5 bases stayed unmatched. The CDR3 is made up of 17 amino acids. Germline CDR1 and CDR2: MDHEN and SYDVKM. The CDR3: CASSKGLAGLAKNIQYF. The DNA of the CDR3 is TGTGCCAGCAGTAAAGGACTAGCGGGACTAGCCAAAAACATTCAGTACTTC.

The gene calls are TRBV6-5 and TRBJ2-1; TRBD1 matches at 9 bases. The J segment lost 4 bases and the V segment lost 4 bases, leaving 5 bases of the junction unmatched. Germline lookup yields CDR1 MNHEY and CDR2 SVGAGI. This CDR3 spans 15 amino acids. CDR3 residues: CASSLDRGGYNEQFF. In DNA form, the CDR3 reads TGTGCCAGCAGTTTGGACAGGGGAGGGTACAATGAGCAGTTCTTC.

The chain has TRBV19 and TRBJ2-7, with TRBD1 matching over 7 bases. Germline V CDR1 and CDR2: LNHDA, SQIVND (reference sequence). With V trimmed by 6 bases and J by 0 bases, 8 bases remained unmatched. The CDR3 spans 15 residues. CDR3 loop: CASRKVQGSSYEQYF. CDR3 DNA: TGTGCCAGTAGGAAGGTACAGGGGAGCTCCTACGAGCAGTACTTC.

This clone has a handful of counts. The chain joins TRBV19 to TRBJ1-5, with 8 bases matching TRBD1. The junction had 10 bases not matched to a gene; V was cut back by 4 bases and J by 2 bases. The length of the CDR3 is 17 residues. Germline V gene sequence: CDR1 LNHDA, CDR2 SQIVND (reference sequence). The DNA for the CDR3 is TGTGCCAGTAGTACTTTACAGGGGGTCTTGGGCAATCAGCCCCAGCATTTT. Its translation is CASSTLQGVLGNQPQHF.

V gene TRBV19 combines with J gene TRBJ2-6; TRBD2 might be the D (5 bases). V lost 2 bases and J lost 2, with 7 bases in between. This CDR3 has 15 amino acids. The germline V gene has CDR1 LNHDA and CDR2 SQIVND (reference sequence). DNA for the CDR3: TGTGCCAGTAGTATAAGAGGGACTGGGGCCAACGTCCTGACTTTC. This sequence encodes CASSIRGTGANVLTF.